The table lists the clone carrying this TCR beta chain with a count of one. The sample comes from a study of blood T cell repertoires in COVID-19. TCRdb's copy holds only in-frame clones and misses some; the assay was immunoSEQ multiplex PCR. The sample yields approximately 360,000 clones, about four fifths seen once. Germline V gene data show CDR1 as GTSNPN and CDR2 as SVGIG (reference sequence). The CDR3 consists of 12 residues. Trimming removed 3 bases from V and 5 bases from J, with 11 bases in between. Adults between about 18 and 95 years of age took part from about two dozen US areas. The chain uses TRBV30 and TRBJ2-7; no reliable D call. The sequence was obtained from a woman between 45 and 65 years old who had recovered from COVID-19. The material sequenced was PBMCs or T cells enriched from blood (not recorded which). The CDR3 DNA reads TGTGCCTGGAGCCCGTTCCGGGACGAGCAGTACTTC. This encodes CAWSPFRDEQYF.